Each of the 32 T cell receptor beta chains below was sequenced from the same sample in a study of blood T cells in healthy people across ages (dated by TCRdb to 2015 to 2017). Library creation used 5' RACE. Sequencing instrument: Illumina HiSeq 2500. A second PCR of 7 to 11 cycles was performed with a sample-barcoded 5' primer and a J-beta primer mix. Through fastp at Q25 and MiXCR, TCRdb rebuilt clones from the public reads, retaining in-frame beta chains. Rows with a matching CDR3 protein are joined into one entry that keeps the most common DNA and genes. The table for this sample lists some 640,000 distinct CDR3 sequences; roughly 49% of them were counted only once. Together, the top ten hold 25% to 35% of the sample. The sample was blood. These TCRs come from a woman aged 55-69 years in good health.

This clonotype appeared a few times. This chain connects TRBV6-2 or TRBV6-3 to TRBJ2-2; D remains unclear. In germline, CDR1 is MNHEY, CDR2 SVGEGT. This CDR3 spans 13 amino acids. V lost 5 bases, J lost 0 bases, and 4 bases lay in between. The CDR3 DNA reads TGTGCCAGCAGTCCCACGAACACCGGGGAGCTGTTTTTT. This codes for CASSPTNTGELFF.

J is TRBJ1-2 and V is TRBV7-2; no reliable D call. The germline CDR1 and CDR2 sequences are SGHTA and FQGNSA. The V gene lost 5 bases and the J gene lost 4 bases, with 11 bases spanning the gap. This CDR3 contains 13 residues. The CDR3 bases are TGTGCCAGCAGCCCCGACGGTGTCTATGGCTACACCTTC. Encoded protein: CASSPDGVYGYTF.

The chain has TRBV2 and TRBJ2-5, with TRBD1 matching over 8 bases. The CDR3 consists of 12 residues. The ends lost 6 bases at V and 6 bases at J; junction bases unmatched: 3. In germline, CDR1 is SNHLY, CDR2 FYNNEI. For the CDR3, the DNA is TGTGCCAGCAGCGACAGGGGAAAGACCCAGTACTTC. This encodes CASSDRGKTQYF.

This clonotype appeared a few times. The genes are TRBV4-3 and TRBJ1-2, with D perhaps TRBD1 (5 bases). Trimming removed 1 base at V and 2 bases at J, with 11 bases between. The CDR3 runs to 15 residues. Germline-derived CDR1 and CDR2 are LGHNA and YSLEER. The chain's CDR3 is CASSQGSGLNYGYTF. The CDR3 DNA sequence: TGCGCCAGCAGCCAAGGTTCAGGGCTGAACTATGGCTACACCTTC.

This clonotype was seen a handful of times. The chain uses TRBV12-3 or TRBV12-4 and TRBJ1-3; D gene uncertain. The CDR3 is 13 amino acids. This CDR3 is CGTHQGAGNTIYF. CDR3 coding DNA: TGTGGGACTCACCAAGGAGCTGGAAACACCATATATTTT.

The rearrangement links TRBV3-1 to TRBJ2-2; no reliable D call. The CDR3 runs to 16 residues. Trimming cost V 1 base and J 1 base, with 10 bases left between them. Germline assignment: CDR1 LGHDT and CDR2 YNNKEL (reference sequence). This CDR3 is CASSQGRTRNTGELFF. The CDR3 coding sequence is TGTGCCAGCAGCCAAGGGAGAACGAGGAACACCGGGGAGCTGTTTTTT.

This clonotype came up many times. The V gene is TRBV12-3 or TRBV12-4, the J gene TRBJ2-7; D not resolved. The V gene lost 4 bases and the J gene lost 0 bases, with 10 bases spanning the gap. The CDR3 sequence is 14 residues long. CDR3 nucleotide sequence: TGTGCCAGCAGTTCCAGACCGATCTCCTACGAGCAGTACTTC. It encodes CASSSRPISYEQYF.

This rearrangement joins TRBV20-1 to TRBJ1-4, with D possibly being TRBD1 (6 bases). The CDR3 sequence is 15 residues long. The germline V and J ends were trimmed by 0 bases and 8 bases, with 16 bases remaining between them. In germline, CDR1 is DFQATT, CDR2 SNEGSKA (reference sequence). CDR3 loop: CSARDSAGVGEKLFF. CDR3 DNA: TGCAGTGCTAGAGATTCGGCAGGGGTCGGCGAAAAACTGTTTTTT.

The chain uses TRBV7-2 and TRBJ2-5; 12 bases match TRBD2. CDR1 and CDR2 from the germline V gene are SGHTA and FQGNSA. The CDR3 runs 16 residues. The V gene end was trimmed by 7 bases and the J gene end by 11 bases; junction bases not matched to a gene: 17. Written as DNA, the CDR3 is TGTGCCAGCAACCGAGGGACTAGCGGGTCGTACAATGAGCAGTACTTC. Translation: CASNRGTSGSYNEQYF. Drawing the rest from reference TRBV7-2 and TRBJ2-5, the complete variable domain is GAGVSQSPSNKVTEKGKDVELRCDPISGHTALYWYRQSLGQGLEFLIYFQGNSAPDKSGLPSDRFSAERTGGSVSTLTIQRTQQEDSAVYLCASNRGTSGSYNEQYFGPGTRLLVL.

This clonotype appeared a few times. The DNA for the CDR3 is TGTGCCAGCAGCCCTACTCGACGGGTCACAGATACGCAGTATTTT. Translating gives CASSPTRRVTDTQYF. The genes are TRBV2 and TRBJ2-3, with D uncertain. V was clipped by 6 bases and J by 2 bases, with 15 bases between them. Germline loops: CDR1 SNHLY, CDR2 FYNNEI. This CDR3 spans 15 amino acids.

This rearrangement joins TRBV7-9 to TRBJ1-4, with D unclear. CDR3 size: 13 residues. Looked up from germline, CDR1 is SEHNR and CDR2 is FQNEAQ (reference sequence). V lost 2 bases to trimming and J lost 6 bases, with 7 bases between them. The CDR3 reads CASSLYPHEKLFF. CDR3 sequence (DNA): TGTGCCAGCAGCTTATATCCTCATGAAAAACTGTTTTTT.

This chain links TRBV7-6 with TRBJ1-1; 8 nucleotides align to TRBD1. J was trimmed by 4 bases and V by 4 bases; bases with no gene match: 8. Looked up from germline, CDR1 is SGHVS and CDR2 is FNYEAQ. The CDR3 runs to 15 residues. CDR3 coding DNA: TGTGCCAGCAGCTCAACTCAGGGGGCTAGCACTGAAGCTTTCTTT. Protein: CASSSTQGASTEAFF. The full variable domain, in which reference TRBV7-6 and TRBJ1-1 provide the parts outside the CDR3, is GAGVSQSPRYKVTKRGQDVALRCDPISGHVSLYWYRQALGQGPEFLTYFNYEAQQDKSGLPNDRFSAERPEGSISTLTIQRTEQRDSAMYRCASSSTQGASTEAFFGQGTRLTVV.

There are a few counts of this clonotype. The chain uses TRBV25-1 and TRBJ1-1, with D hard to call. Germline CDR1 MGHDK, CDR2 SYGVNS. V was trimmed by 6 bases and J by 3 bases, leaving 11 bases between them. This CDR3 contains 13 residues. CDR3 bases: TGTGCCAGCAGAACGGGTGGACACACTGAAGCTTTCTTT. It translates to CASRTGGHTEAFF. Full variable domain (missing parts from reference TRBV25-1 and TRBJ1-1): EADIYQTPRYLVIGTGKKITLECSQTMGHDKMYWYQQDPGMELHLIHYSYGVNSTEKGDLSSESTVSRIRTEHFPLTLESARPSHTSQYLCASRTGGHTEAFFGQGTRLTVV.

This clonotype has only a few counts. The CDR3 DNA is TGCAGCGTTGAAGTATCTACGGGGACCTACGAGCAGTACTTC. Translating it yields CSVEVSTGTYEQYF. V gene TRBV29-1 combines with J gene TRBJ2-7, with D possibly being TRBD2 (5 bases). Germline lookup yields CDR1 SQVTM and CDR2 ANQGSEA. The CDR3 loop spans 14 amino acids. V lost 1 base to trimming and J lost 2 bases, with 12 bases between them.

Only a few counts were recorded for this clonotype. The CDR3 loop reads CSARDRQAGGYNEQFF. CDR3 coding DNA: TGCAGTGCTAGGGATCGTCAAGCGGGAGGGTACAATGAGCAGTTCTTC. The chain combines TRBV20-1 with TRBJ2-1, with 10 nucleotides matching TRBD2. With V trimmed by 3 bases and J by 4 bases, 9 bases remained unmatched. Germline CDR1 reads DFQATT; CDR2 reads SNEGSKA (reference sequence). This CDR3 is 16 amino acids long.

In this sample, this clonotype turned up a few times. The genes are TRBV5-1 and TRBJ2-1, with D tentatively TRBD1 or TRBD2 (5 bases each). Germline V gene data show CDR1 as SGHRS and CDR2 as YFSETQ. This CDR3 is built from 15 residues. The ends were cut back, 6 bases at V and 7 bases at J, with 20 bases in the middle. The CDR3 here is CASTPSGPSKNEQFF. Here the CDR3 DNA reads TGCGCCAGCACCCCTTCGGGGCCGAGCAAAAATGAGCAGTTCTTC.

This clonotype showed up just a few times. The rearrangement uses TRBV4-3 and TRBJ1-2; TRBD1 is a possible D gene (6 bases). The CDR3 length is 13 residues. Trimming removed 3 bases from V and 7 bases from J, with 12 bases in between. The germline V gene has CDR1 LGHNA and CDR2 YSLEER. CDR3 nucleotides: TGCGCCAGCAGCCAGGATGGACAGTTTGGCTACACCTTC. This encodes CASSQDGQFGYTF.

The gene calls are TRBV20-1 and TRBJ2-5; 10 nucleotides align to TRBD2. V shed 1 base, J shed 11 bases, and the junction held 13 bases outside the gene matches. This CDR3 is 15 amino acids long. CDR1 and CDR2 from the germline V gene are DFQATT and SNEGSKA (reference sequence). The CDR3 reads CSARAPRLAGAEQYF. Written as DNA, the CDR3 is TGCAGTGCTAGAGCCCCCCGGCTAGCGGGAGCTGAGCAGTACTTC.

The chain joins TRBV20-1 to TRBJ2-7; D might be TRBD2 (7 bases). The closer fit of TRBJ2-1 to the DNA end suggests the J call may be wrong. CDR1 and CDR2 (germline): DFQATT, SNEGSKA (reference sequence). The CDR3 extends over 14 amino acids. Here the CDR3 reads CSARDVSGTNEQFF. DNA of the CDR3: TGCAGTGCTAGAGATGTAAGCGGGACAAATGAGCAGTTCTTC.

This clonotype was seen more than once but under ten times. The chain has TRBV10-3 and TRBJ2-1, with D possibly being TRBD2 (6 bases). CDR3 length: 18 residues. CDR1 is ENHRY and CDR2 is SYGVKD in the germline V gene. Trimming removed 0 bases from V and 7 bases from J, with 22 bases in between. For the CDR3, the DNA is TGTGCCATCAGTGAGTCGGGCTGGGGGAGGACGGCGGGAAATGAGCAGTTCTTC. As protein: CAISESGWGRTAGNEQFF.

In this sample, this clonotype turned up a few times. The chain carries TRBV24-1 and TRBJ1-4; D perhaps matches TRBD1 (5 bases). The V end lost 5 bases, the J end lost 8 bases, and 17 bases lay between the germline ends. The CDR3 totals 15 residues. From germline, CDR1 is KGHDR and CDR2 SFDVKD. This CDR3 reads CATSAGRSGNEKLFF. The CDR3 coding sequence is TGTGCCACCAGTGCAGGACGATCAGGGAACGAAAAACTGTTTTTT.

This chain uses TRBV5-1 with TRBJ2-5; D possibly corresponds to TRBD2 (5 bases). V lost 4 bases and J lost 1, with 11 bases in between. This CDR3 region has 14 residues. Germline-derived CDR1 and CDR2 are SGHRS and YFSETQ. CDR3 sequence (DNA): TGCGCCAGCAGCCGGACTGCTGGCCAAGAGACCCAGTACTTC. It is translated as CASSRTAGQETQYF. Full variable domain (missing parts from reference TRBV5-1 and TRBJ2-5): KAGVTQTPRYLIKTRGQQVTLSCSPISGHRSVSWYQQTPGQGLQFLFEYFSETQRNKGNFPGRFSGRQFSNSRSEMNVSTLELGDSALYLCASSRTAGQETQYFGPGTRLLVL.

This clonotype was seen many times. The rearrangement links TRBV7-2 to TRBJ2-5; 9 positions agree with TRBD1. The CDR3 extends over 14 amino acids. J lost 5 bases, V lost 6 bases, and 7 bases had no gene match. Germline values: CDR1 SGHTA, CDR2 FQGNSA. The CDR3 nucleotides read TGTGCCAGCAGTTCCTCCGGACAGGGGGAGACCCAGTACTTC. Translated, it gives CASSSSGQGETQYF.

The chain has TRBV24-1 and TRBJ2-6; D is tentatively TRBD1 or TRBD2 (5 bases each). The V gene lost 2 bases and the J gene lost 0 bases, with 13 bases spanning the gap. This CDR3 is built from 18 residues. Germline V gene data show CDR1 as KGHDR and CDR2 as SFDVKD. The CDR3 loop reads CATSDSSGRTSGANVLTF. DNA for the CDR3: TGTGCCACCAGTGATTCTTCGGGACGGACCTCTGGGGCCAACGTCCTGACTTTC.

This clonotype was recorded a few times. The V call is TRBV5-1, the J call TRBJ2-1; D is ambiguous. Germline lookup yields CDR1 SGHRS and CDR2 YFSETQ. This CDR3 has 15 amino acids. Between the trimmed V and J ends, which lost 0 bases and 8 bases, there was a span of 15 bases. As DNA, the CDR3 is TGCGCCAGCAGCTTGGTCGGGCCCTCCTGGGATGAGCAGTTCTTC. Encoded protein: CASSLVGPSWDEQFF.

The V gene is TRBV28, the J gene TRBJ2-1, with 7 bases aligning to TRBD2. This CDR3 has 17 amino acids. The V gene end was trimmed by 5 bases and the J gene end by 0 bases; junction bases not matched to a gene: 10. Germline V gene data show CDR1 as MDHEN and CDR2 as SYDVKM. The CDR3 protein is CASSPPLGGSSYNEQFF. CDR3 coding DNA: TGTGCCAGCAGTCCCCCCCTTGGCGGGAGCTCCTACAATGAGCAGTTCTTC.

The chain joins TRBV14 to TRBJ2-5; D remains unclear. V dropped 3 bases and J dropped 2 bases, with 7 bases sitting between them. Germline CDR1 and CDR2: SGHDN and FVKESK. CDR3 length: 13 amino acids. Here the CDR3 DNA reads TGTGCCAGCAGCCAGCAGATACAAGAGACCCAGTACTTC. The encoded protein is CASSQQIQETQYF.

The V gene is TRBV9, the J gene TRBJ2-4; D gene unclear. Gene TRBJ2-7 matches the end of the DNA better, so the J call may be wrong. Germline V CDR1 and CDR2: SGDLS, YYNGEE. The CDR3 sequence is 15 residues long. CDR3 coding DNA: TGTGCCAGCAGCCCACTGGACGACCAGGACTACGAGCAGTACTTC. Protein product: CASSPLDDQDYEQYF.

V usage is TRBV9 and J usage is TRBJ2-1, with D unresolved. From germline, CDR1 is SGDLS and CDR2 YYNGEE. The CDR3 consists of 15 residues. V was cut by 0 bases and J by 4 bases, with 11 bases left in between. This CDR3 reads CASSVGVAAYNEQFF. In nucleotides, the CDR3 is TGTGCCAGCAGCGTAGGGGTAGCTGCTTACAATGAGCAGTTCTTC.

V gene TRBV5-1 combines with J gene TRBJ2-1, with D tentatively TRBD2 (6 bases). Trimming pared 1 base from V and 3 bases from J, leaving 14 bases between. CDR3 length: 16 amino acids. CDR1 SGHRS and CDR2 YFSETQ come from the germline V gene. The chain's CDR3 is CASSLLGGMSYNEQFF. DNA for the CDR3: TGCGCCAGCAGCTTGTTGGGCGGGATGAGCTACAATGAGCAGTTCTTC.

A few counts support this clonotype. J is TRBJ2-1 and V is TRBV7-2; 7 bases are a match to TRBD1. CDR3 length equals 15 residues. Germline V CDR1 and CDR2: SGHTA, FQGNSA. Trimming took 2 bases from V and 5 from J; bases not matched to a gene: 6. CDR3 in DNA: TGTGCCAGCAGCTTAAGGGGGCTAGCCCACAATGAGCAGTTCTTC. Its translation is CASSLRGLAHNEQFF.

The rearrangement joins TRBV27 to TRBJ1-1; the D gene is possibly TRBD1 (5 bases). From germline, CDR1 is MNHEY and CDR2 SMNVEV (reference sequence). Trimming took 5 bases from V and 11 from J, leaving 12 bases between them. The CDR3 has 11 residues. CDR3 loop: CASSKRGVAFF. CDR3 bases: TGTGCCAGCAGTAAGAGGGGTGTGGCTTTCTTT.